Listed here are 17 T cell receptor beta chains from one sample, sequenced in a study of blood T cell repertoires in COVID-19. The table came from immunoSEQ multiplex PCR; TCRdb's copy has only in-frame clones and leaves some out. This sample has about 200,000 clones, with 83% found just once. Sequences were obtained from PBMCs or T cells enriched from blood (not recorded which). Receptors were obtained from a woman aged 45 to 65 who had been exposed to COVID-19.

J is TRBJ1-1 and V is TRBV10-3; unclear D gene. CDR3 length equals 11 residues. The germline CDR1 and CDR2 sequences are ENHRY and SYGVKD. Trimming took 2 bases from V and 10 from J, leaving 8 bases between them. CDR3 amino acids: CAISENTGAFF. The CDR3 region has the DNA TGTGCCATCAGTGAGAATACGGGAGCTTTCTTT.

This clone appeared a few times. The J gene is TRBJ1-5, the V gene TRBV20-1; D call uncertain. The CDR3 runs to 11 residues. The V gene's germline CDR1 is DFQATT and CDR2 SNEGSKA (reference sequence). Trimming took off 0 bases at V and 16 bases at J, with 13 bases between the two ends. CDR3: CSARDMGLLHF. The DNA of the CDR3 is TGCAGTGCTAGAGATATGGGCCTCCTCCATTTT.

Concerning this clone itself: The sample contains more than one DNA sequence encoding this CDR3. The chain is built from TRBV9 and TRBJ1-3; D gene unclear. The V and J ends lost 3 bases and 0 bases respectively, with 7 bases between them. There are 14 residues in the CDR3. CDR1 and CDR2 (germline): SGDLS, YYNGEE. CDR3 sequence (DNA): TGTGCCAGCAGCGGAGCATTCTCTGGAAACACCATATATTTT. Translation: CASSGAFSGNTIYF.

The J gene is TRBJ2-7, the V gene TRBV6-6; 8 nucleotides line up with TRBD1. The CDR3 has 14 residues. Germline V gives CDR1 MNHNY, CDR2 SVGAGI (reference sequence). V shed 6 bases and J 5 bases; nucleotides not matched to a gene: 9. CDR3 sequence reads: CASRPGQGVDEQYF. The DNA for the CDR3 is TGTGCCAGCAGACCCGGACAGGGAGTAGACGAGCAGTACTTC.

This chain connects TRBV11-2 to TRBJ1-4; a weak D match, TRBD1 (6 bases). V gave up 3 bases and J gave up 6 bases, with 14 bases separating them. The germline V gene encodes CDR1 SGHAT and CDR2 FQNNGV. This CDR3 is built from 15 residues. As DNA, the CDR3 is TGTGCCAGCAGCTTCCTAGGGGGATCGGATGAAAAACTGTTTTTT. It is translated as CASSFLGGSDEKLFF.

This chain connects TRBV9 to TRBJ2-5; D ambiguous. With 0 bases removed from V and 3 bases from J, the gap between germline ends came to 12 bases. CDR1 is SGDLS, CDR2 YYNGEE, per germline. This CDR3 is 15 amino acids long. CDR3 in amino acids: CASSVGTVREETQYF. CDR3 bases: TGTGCCAGCAGCGTAGGAACCGTGAGAGAAGAGACCCAGTACTTC.

The CDR3 spells CASSRDRGADTQYF. The DNA for the CDR3 is TGCGCCAGCAGCAGGGACAGGGGGGCAGATACGCAGTATTTT. The J gene is TRBJ2-3, the V gene TRBV5-1; 11 bases align to TRBD1. The CDR3 contains 14 residues. In germline, CDR1 is SGHRS, CDR2 YFSETQ. Trimming removed 4 bases from V and 4 bases from J; junction bases left unmatched: 2.

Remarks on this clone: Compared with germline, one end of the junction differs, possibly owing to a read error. The CDR3 is CASSLDRDRGRTEAFF. CDR3 sequence (DNA): TGTGCCAGTAGTCTAGACCGCGACAGGGGGAGGACTGAAGCTTTCTTT. This rearrangement joins TRBV19 to TRBJ1-1, with 9 bases fitting TRBD1. The CDR3 runs 16 residues. CDR1 and CDR2 from the germline V gene are LNHDA and SQIVND (reference sequence).

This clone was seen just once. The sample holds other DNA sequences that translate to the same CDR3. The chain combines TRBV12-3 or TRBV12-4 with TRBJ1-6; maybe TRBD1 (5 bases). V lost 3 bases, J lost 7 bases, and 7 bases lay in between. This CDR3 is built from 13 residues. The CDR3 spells CASSFQGNSPLHF. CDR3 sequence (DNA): TGTGCCAGCAGTTTTCAGGGCAATTCACCCCTCCACTTT.

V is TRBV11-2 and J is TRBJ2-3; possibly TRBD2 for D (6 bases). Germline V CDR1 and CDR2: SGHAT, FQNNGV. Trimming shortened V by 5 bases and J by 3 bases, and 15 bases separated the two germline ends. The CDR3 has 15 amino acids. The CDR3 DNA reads TGTGCCAGCAGCCGCCTGGAGGGTAGGACAGATACGCAGTATTTT. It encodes CASSRLEGRTDTQYF.

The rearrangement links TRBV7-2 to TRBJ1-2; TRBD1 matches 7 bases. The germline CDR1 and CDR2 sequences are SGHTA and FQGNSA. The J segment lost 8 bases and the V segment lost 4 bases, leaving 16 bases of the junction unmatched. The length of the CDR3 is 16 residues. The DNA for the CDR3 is TGTGCCAGCAGCTCCCCGCCAGGGGGAATCTTTGGAGGCTACACCTTC. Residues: CASSSPPGGIFGGYTF.

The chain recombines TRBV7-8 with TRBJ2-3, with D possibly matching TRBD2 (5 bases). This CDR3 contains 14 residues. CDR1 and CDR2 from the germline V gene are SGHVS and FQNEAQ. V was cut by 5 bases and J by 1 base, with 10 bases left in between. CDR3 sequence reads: CASSPRTRTDTQYF. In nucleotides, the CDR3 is TGTGCCAGCAGCCCTCGGACTCGCACAGATACGCAGTATTTT. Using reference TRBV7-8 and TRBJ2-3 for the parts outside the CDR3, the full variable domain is GAGVSQSPRYKVAKRGQDVALRCDPISGHVSLFWYQQALGQGPEFLTYFQNEAQLDKSGLPSDRFFAERPEGSVSTLKIQRTQQEDSAVYLCASSPRTRTDTQYFGPGTRLTVL.

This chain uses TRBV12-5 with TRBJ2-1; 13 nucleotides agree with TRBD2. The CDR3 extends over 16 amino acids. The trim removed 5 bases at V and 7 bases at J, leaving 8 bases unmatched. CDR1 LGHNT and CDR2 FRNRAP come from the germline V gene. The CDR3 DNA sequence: TGTGCTAGTGGTCCATTACTAGCGGGGGGGCTAAATGAGCAGTTCTTC. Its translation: CASGPLLAGGLNEQFF.

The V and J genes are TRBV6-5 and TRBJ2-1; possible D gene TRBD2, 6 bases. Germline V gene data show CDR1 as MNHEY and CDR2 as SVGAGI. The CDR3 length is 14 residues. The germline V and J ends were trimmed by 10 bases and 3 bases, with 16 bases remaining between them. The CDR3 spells CATRPGGSYNEQFF. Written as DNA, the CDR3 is TGTGCCACCAGACCCGGGGGTAGCTACAATGAGCAGTTCTTC.

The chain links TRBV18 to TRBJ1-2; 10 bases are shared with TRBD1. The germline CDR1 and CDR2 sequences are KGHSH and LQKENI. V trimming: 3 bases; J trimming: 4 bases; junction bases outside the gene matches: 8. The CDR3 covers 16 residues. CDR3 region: CASSPGQGFSTYGYTF. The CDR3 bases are TGTGCCAGCTCACCGGGACAGGGGTTCAGTACCTATGGCTACACCTTC.

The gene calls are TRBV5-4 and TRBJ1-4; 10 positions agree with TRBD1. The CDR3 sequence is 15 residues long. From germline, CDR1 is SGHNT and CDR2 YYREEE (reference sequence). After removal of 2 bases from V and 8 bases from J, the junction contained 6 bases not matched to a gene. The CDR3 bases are TGTGCCAGCAGCTTCCGGACAGGGGGAAACGAAAAACTGTTTTTT. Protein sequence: CASSFRTGGNEKLFF. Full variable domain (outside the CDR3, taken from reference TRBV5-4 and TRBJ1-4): ETGVTQSPTHLIKTRGQQVTLRCSSQSGHNTVSWYQQALGQGPQFIFQYYREEENGRGNFPPRFSGLQFPNYSSELNVNALELDDSALYLCASSFRTGGNEKLFFGSGTQLSVL.

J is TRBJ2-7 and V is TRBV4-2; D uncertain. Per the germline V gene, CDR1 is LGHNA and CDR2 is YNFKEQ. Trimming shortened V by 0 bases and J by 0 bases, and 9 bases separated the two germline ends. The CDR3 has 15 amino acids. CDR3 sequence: CASSQDGQDSYEQYF. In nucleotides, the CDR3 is TGTGCCAGCAGCCAAGACGGTCAGGACTCCTACGAGCAGTACTTC.